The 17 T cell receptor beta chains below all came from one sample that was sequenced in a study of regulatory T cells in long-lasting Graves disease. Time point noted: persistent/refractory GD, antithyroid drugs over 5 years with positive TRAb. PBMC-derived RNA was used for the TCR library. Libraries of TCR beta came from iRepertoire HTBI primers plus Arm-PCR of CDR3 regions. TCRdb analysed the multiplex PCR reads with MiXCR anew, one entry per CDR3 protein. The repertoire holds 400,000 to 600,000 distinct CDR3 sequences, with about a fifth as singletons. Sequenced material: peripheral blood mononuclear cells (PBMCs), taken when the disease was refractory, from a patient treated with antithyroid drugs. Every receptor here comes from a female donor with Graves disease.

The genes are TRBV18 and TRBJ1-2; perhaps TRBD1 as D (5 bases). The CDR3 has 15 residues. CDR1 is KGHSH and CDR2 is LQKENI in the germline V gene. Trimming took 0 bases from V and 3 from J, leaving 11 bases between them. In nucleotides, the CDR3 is TGTGCCAGCTCACCACCTGCCGCGACAGACTATGGCTACACCTTC. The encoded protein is CASSPPAATDYGYTF.

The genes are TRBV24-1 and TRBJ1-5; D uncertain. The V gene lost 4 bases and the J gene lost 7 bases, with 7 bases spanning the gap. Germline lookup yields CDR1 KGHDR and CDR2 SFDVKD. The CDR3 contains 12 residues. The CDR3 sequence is CATSEGGQPQHF. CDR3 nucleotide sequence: TGTGCCACCAGTGAGGGTGGGCAGCCCCAGCATTTT.

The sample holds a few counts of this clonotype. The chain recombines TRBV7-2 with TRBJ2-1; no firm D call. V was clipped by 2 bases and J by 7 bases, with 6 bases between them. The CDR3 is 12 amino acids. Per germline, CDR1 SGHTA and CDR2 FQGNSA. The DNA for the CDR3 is TGTGCCAGCAGCTTAATGGGGAATGAGCAGTTCTTC. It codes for CASSLMGNEQFF.

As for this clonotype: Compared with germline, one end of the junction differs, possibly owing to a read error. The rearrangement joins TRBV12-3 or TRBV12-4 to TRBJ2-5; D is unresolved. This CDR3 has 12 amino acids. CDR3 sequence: CASSEIGETQHF. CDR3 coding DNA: TGTGCCAGCAGTGAGATAGGAGAGACCCAGCACTTC.

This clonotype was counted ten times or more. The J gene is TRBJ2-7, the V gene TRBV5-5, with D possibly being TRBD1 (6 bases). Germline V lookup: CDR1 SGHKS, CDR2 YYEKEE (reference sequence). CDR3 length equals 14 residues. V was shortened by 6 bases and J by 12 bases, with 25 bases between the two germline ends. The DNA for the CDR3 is TGTGCCAGCACTATTATAGGGTTCGGGACACTGCCGTACTTC. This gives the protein CASTIIGFGTLPYF.

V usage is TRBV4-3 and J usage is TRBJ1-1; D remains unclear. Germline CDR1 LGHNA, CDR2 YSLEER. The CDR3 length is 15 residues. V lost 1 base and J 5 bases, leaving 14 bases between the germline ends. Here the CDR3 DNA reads TGCGCCAGCAGCCAAGGGGCAGGCAGGCGGACTGAAGCTTTCTTT. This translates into CASSQGAGRRTEAFF.

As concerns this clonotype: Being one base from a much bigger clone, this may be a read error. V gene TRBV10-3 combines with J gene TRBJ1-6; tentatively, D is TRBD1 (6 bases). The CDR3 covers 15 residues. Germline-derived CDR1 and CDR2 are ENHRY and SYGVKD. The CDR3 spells CATSEYRQDNSPLHF. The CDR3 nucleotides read TGTGCCACCAGTGAGTACCGACAGGATAATTCACCCCTCCACTTT.

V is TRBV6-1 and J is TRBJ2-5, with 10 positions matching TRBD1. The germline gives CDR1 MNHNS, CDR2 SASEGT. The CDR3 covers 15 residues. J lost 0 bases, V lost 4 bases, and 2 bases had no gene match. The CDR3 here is CASSGQGANQETQYF. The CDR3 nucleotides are TGTGCCAGCAGTGGACAGGGGGCCAACCAAGAGACCCAGTACTTC.

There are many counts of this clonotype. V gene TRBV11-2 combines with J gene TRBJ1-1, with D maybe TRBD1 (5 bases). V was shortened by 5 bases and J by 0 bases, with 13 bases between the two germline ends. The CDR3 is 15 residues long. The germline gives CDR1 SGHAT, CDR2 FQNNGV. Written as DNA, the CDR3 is TGTGCCAGCAGCCTTAGGACCAGGGTGAACACTGAAGCTTTCTTT. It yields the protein CASSLRTRVNTEAFF.

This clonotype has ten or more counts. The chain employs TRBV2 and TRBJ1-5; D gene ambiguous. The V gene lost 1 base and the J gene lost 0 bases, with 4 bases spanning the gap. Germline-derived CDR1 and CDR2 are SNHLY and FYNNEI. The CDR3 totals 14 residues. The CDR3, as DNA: TGTGCCAGCAGTGAAGGGGGTAGCAATCAGCCCCAGCATTTT. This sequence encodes CASSEGGSNQPQHF.

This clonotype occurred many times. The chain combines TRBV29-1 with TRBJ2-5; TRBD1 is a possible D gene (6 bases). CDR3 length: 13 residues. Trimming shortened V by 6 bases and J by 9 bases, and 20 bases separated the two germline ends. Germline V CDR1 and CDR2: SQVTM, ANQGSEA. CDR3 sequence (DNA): TGCAGCGTCGGTCCCCCAGGGGATGGCGCCCAGTACTTC. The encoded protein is CSVGPPGDGAQYF.

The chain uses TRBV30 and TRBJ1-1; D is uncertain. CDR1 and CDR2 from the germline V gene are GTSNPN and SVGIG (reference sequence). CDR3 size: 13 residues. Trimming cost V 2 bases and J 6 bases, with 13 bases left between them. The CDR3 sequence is CAWSHRGEAEAFF. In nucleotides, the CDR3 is TGTGCCTGGAGTCACCGTGGTGAGGCTGAAGCTTTCTTT.

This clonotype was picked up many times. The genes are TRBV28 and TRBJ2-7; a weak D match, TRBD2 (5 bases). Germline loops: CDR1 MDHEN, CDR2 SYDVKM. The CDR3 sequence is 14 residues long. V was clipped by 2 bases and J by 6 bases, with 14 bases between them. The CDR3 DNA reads TGTGCCAGCAGTTTACCCACACTAGGAGGCGAGCAGTACTTC. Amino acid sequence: CASSLPTLGGEQYF.

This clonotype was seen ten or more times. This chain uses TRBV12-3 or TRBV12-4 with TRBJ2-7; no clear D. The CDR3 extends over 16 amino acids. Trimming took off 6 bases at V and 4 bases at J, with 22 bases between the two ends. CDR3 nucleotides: TGTGCCAGCAGACCCTACCGGGCCCCCGGTGGGTACGAGCAGTACTTC. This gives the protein CASRPYRAPGGYEQYF.

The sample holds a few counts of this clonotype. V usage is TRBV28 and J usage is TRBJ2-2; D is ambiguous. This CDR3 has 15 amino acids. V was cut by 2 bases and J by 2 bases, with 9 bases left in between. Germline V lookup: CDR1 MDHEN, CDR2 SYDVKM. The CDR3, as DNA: TGTGCCAGCAGTTTAGAAAACACCAACACCGGGGAGCTGTTTTTT. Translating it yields CASSLENTNTGELFF.

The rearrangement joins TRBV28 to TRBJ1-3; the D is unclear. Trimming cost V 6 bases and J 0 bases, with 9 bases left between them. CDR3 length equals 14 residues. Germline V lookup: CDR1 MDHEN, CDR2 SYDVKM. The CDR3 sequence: CASREFFSGNTIYF. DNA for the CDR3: TGTGCCAGCAGAGAGTTTTTCTCTGGAAACACCATATATTTT.

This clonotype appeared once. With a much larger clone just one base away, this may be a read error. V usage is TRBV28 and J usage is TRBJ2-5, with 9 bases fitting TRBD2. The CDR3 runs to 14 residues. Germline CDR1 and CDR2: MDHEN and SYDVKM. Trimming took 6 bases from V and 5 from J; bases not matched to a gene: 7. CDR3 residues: CASRGTSGSETQYF. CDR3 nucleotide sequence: TGTGCCAGCAGAGGAACTAGCGGGTCGGAGACCCAGTACTTC. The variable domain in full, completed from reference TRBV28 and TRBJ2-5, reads DVKVTQSSRYLVKRTGEKVFLECVQDMDHENMFWYRQDPGLGLRLIYFSYDVKMKEKGDIPEGYSVSREKKERFSLILESASTNQTSMYLCASRGTSGSETQYFGPGTRLLVL.